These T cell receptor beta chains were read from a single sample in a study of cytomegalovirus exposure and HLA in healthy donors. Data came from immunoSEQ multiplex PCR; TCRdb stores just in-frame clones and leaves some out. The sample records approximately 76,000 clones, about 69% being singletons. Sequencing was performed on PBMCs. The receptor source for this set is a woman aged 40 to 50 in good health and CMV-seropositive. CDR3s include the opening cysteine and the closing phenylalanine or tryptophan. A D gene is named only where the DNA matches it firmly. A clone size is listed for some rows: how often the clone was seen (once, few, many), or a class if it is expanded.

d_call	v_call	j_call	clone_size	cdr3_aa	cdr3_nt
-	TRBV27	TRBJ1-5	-	CASSLYTPQASNQPQHF	TGTGCCAGCAGTTTATATACTCCCCAGGCGAGCAATCAGCCCCAGCATTTT
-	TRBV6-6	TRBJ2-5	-	CASKHGVGGTQETQYF	TGTGCCAGCAAGCACGGGGTAGGCGGGACTCAAGAGACCCAGTACTTC
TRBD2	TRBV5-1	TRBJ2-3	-	CASSTRLASDTQYF	TGCGCCAGCAGCACCCGACTAGCCTCAGATACGCAGTATTTT
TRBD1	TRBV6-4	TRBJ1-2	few	CASSESSGGDGYTF	TGTGCCAGCAGTGAAAGTTCAGGGGGAGACGGCTACACCTTC
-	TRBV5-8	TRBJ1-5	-	CASSFKSNQPQHF	TGTGCCAGCAGCTTCAAAAGCAATCAGCCCCAGCATTTT
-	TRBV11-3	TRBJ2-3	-	CASSIRGGFTDTQYF	TGTGCCAGCAGCATAAGGGGGGGCTTCACAGATACGCAGTATTTT
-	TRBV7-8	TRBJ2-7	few	CASSLGGGPYEQYF	TGTGCCAGCAGCTTAGGAGGAGGACCCTACGAGCAGTACTTC
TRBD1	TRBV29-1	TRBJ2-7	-	CSVDAGGAPYEQYF	TGCAGCGTTGACGCAGGGGGCGCCCCCTACGAGCAGTACTTC
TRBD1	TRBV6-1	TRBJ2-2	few	CASSESTGGFGELFF	TGTGCCAGCAGTGAAAGCACAGGGGGCTTCGGGGAGCTGTTTTTT
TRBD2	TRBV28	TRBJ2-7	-	CATVLAGSYEQYF	TGTGCCACCGTACTAGCGGGGTCCTACGAGCAGTACTTC
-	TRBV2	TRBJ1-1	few	CASREHSGKSTEAFF	TGTGCCAGCAGGGAGCACTCAGGGAAGAGCACTGAAGCTTTCTTT
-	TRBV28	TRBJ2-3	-	CASSLPLAPPGDTQYF	TGTGCCAGCAGTTTACCTCTAGCCCCGCCAGGAGATACGCAGTATTTT
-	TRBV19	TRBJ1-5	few	CASSTPEGSRLPNQPQHF	TGTGCCAGTAGTACTCCCGAGGGCAGCCGACTGCCTAATCAGCCCCAGCATTTT
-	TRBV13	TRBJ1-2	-	CASSLDSQNYGYTF	TGTGCCAGCAGCCTCGACAGCCAAAACTATGGCTACACCTTC
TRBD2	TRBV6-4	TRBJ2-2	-	CASSKLAGATGELFF	TGTGCCAGCAGTAAATTAGCGGGGGCCACCGGGGAGCTGTTTTTT
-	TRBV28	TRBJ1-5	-	CASSLATGLFNQPQHF	TGTGCCAGCAGTTTAGCCACAGGGCTCTTCAATCAGCCCCAGCATTTT
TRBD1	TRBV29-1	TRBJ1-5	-	CSVGQYSNQPQHF	TGCAGCGTGGGACAGTATAGCAATCAGCCCCAGCATTTT
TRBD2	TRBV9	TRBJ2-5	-	CASSPRTSHQETQYF	TGTGCCAGCAGCCCTCGGACTAGCCACCAAGAGACCCAGTACTTC
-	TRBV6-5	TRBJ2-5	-	CATFQETQYF	TGTGCCACCTTCCAAGAGACCCAGTACTTC
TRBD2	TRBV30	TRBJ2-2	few	CAWSATSGGTGELFF	TGTGCCTGGAGTGCCACTAGCGGGGGTACCGGGGAGCTGTTTTTT
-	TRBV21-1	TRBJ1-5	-	CASSKARQGDQPQHF	TGTGCCAGCAGCAAAGCTCGACAGGGGGATCAGCCCCAGCATTTT
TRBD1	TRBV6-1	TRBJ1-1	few	CASSENDRGNTEAFF	TGTGCCAGCAGTGAAAATGACAGGGGGAACACTGAAGCTTTCTTT
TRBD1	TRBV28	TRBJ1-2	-	CASSLSGTGPYGYTF	TGTGCCAGCAGTTTAAGCGGGACAGGCCCATATGGCTACACCTTC
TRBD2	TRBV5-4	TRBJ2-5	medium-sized	CASSGGGEKTQYF	TGTGCCAGCAGCGGGGGAGGGGAAAAGACCCAGTACTTC
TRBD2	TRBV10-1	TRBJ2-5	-	CASSDCGRACRWTQYF	TGCGCCAGCAGTGATTGCGGGAGGGCCTGTCGGTGGACCCAGTACTTC
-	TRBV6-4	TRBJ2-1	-	CASERPGTGSPDEQFF	TGTGCCAGCGAACGGCCCGGCACAGGGTCCCCCGATGAGCAGTTCTTC
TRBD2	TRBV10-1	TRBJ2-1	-	CASSESTSGGISPSYNEQFF	TGCGCCAGCAGTGAGTCGACTAGCGGGGGAATTTCCCCCTCCTACAATGAGCAGTTCTTC
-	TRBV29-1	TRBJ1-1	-	CSGKGNMNTEAFF	TGCAGCGGAAAGGGGAATATGAACACTGAAGCTTTCTTT
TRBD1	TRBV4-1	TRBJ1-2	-	CASSHNRGSYTF	TGCGCCAGCAGCCACAACAGGGGTAGCTACACCTTC
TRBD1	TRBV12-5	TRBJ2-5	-	CASGLTEDRGGKETQYF	TGTGCTAGTGGTTTGACAGAAGACAGGGGCGGAAAAGAGACCCAGTACTTC
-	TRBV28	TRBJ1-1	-	CASSRGQSRVNTEAFF	TGTGCCAGCAGCCGAGGACAGTCTCGCGTAAACACTGAAGCTTTCTTT
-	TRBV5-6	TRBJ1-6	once	CASSLWGGTLNSPLHF	TGTGCCAGCAGCTTGTGGGGGGGGACGTTGAATTCACCCCTCCACTTT
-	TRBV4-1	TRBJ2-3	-	CASSQDPEAMDTQYF	TGCGCCAGCAGCCAAGATCCGGAGGCAATGGATACGCAGTATTTT
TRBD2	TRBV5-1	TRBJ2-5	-	CASSLALGRLAGGETQYF	TGCGCCAGCAGCTTGGCCTTGGGGCGGCTAGCGGGAGGAGAGACCCAGTACTTC
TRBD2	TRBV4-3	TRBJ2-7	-	CASSQATSGGRYEQYF	TGCGCCAGCAGCCAAGCGACTAGCGGGGGGCGGTACGAGCAGTACTTC
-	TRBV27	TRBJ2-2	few	CASRLTPYTGELFF	TGTGCCAGCAGGCTGACACCATACACCGGGGAGCTGTTTTTT
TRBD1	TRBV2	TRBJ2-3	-	CASRGQGASTDTQYF	TGTGCCAGCAGAGGACAGGGGGCGAGCACAGATACGCAGTATTTT
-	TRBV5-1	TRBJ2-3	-	CASSSQVISTDTQYF	TGCGCCAGCAGCTCACAGGTTATTAGCACAGATACGCAGTATTTT
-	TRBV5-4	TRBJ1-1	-	CASSLGGDQYSRTEAFF	TGTGCCAGCAGCTTGGGCGGGGATCAGTACTCAAGAACTGAAGCTTTCTTT
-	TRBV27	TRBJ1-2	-	CASRFGQSHGYTF	TGTGCCAGCAGGTTCGGACAAAGCCATGGCTACACCTTC
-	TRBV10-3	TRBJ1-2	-	CAISGAGSNYGYTF	TGTGCCATCAGTGGGGCAGGGTCTAACTATGGCTACACCTTC
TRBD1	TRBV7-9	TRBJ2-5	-	CASSLPLDRVVVETQYF	TGTGCCAGCAGCTTACCCCTGGACAGGGTTGTGGTAGAGACCCAGTACTTC
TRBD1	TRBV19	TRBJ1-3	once	CASSTRGQAGNTIYF	TGTGCCAGTAGTACGAGGGGACAGGCCGGAAACACCATATATTTT
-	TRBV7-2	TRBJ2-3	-	CASSFSVGGSDTQYF	TGTGCCAGCAGCTTCTCGGTAGGAGGATCAGATACGCAGTATTTT
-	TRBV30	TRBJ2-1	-	CAWSVIRSYNEQFF	TGTGCCTGGAGTGTAATACGGTCCTACAATGAGCAGTTCTTC
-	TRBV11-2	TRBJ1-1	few	CASSSPRGGTEAFF	TGTGCCAGCAGCTCCCCTCGGGGAGGCACTGAAGCTTTCTTT
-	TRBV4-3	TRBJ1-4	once	CASSQVTGLNEKLFF	TGCGCCAGCAGCCAAGTAACTGGGCTGAATGAAAAACTGTTTTTT
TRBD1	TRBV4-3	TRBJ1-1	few	CASSQVAAGGMVVTEAFF	TGCGCCAGCAGCCAAGTTGCGGCAGGGGGCATGGTAGTCACTGAAGCTTTCTTT
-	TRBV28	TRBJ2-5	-	CASSLGIGGYQETQYF	TGTGCCAGCAGTTTGGGCATTGGAGGTTACCAAGAGACCCAGTACTTC
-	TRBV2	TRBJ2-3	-	CASTPSTDTQYF	TGTGCCAGCACCCCTAGCACAGATACGCAGTATTTT
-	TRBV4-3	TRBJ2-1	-	CASSQDLGATSSYNEQFF	TGCGCCAGCAGCCAAGATCTTGGGGCAACCAGCTCCTACAATGAGCAGTTCTTC
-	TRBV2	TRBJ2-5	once	CASSEGETQYF	TGTGCCAGCAGCGAGGGCGAGACCCAGTACTTC
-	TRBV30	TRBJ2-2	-	CAWTGFIAVGELFF	TGTGCCTGGACGGGGTTTATTGCGGTCGGGGAGCTGTTTTTT
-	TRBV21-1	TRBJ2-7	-	CASSKARDKHEQYF	TGTGCCAGCAGCAAAGCAAGGGACAAGCACGAGCAGTACTTC
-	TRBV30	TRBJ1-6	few	CAWSRRSGGRYNSPLHF	TGTGCCTGGAGTCGACGGAGCGGGGGGCGATATAATTCACCCCTCCACTTT
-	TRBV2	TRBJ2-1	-	CASSALGASWDNEQFF	TGTGCCAGCAGTGCGCTGGGGGCAAGTTGGGACAATGAGCAGTTCTTC
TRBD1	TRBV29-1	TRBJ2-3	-	CSVSPGTGSDTQYF	TGCAGCGTCTCCCCAGGGACAGGGTCAGATACGCAGTATTTT
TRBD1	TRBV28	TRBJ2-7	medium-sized	CASKQTGTYEQYF	TGTGCCAGCAAACAGACAGGGACGTACGAGCAGTACTTC
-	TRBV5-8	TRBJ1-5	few	CASSLQGYSNQPQHF	TGTGCCAGCAGCTTACAGGGCTATAGCAATCAGCCCCAGCATTTT
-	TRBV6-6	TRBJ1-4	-	CASSYRDTSNEKLFF	TGTGCCAGCAGTTACCGGGACACCTCTAATGAAAAACTGTTTTTT